Below are 31 T cell receptor beta chains sequenced from a single sample in a study of blood T cell repertoires in COVID-19. Sequencing was performed with immunoSEQ multiplex PCR; in TCRdb, only in-frame clones are kept and a portion is missing. The sample holds over 70,000 clones, about 92% seen once. Material for sequencing was peripheral blood. The receptors shown here come from a young man with COVID-19, enrolled during active disease.

The chain couples TRBV19 to TRBJ2-1; 8 nucleotides align to TRBD2. This CDR3 region has 14 residues. The V gene's germline CDR1 is LNHDA and CDR2 SQIVND (reference sequence). The ends lost 8 bases at V and 5 bases at J; junction bases unmatched: 8. The CDR3 region has the DNA TGTGCCAGTTTGAGCGGGAGATCGAACAATGAGCAGTTCTTC. Translating it yields CASLSGRSNNEQFF.

The chain combines TRBV6-5 with TRBJ2-1, with D perhaps TRBD2 (5 bases). The length of the CDR3 is 16 residues. Germline V lookup: CDR1 MNHEY, CDR2 SVGAGI. Deletions cut 0 bases from V and 6 bases from J, with 15 bases between. The CDR3 is CASSYSVGLDGNEQFF. The CDR3 DNA follows: TGTGCCAGCAGTTACTCGGTCGGACTGGACGGCAATGAGCAGTTCTTC.

CDR3 in amino acids: CASSFTWTGVPYGYTF. The CDR3 coding sequence is TGTGCCAGCAGCTTCACCTGGACAGGGGTCCCCTATGGCTACACCTTC. The chain recombines TRBV7-2 with TRBJ1-2; TRBD1 matches 9 bases. The CDR3 spans 16 residues. The V gene end was trimmed by 3 bases and the J gene end by 4 bases; junction bases not matched to a gene: 9. In germline, CDR1 is SGHTA, CDR2 FQGNSA. Full variable domain (missing parts from reference TRBV7-2 and TRBJ1-2): GAGVSQSPSNKVTEKGKDVELRCDPISGHTALYWYRQSLGQGLEFLIYFQGNSAPDKSGLPSDRFSAERTGGSVSTLTIQRTQQEDSAVYLCASSFTWTGVPYGYTFGSGTRLTVV.

The chain employs TRBV7-7 and TRBJ2-1; a weak D match, TRBD2 (5 bases). V was clipped by 1 base and J by 5 bases, with 12 bases between them. The CDR3 extends over 15 amino acids. Germline CDR1 and CDR2: SSHAT and FNYEAQ (reference sequence). The CDR3 coding sequence is TGTGCCAGCAGCTTAGAAACGGGATCCCACAATGAGCAGTTCTTC. This sequence encodes CASSLETGSHNEQFF.

This clone appeared once. The chain combines TRBV7-2 with TRBJ1-5, with D perhaps TRBD1 (5 bases). V was shortened by 5 bases and J by 6 bases, with 17 bases between the two germline ends. The CDR3 is 15 residues long. Germline V CDR1 and CDR2: SGHTA, FQGNSA. The CDR3 DNA sequence: TGTGCCAGCAGCGCTTATGGGGGGAAGGGTCAGCCCCAGCATTTT. Residues: CASSAYGGKGQPQHF.

V gene TRBV6-6 combines with J gene TRBJ2-3; the match to TRBD2 covers 9 bases. CDR1 and CDR2 (germline): MNHNY, SVGAGI (reference sequence). V shed 5 bases and J 2 bases; nucleotides not matched to a gene: 11. CDR3 length: 17 amino acids. Here the CDR3 reads CASSPRGGRASTDTQYF. The CDR3 bases are TGTGCCAGCAGTCCCCGGGGCGGGAGGGCCTCCACAGATACGCAGTATTTT.

The chain links TRBV12-3 or TRBV12-4 to TRBJ2-1, with D hard to call. V was cut by 1 base and J by 11 bases, with 9 bases left in between. The length of the CDR3 is 12 residues. Here the CDR3 DNA reads TGTGCCAGCAGTTTAGGGCCCGCCCAGCAGTTCTTC. Translation: CASSLGPAQQFF.

Points on this clone: The junction departs from the called germline gene at one end, perhaps through a read error. The CDR3 nucleotides read TGTGCCAGCAGTCCTAACAGGGGATTACTGCTTTTT. Its protein product is CASSPNRGLLLF. V usage is TRBV6-5 and J usage is TRBJ1-4; TRBD1 agrees at 7 bases. Germline V lookup: CDR1 MNHEY, CDR2 SVGAGI. The CDR3 consists of 12 residues.

The CDR3 is CASRGGQPGELFF. The CDR3 region has the DNA TGTGCCAGCAGGGGGGGACAGCCCGGGGAGCTGTTTTTT. The chain has TRBV27 and TRBJ2-2, with TRBD1 as a possible D gene (7 bases). V was clipped by 6 bases and J by 6 bases, with 11 bases between them. The CDR3 has 13 amino acids. CDR1 is MNHEY and CDR2 is SMNVEV in the germline V gene (reference sequence).

The gene calls are TRBV14 and TRBJ2-7, with TRBD2 matching 7 bases. The junction had 12 bases not matched to a gene; V was cut back by 1 base and J by 6 bases. The germline gives CDR1 SGHDN, CDR2 FVKESK. The CDR3 extends over 16 amino acids. CDR3 residues: CASSQGRKRGLGEQYF. The CDR3 region has the DNA TGTGCCAGCAGCCAAGGGCGGAAGCGGGGCCTCGGCGAGCAGTACTTC.

The CDR3 is CASSPGTGRVYGYTF. The CDR3 DNA reads as TGTGCCAGCAGCCCCGGGACAGGGAGAGTCTATGGCTACACCTTC. This rearrangement joins TRBV7-9 to TRBJ1-2, with 9 bases identical to TRBD1. V gave up 5 bases and J gave up 4 bases; unmatched junction bases: 8. The CDR3 contains 15 residues. CDR1 SEHNR and CDR2 FQNEAQ come from the germline V gene (reference sequence).

This chain links TRBV9 with TRBJ2-3; TRBD2 aligns across 14 bases. The trim removed 0 bases at V and 3 bases at J, leaving 6 bases unmatched. The germline V gene encodes CDR1 SGDLS and CDR2 YYNGEE. CDR3 length equals 18 residues. CDR3 amino acids: CASSVGGTSGSQTDTQYF. The DNA of the CDR3 is TGTGCCAGCAGCGTAGGGGGGACTAGCGGGAGTCAAACAGATACGCAGTATTTT. Full variable domain (missing parts from reference TRBV9 and TRBJ2-3): DSGVTQTPKHLITATGQRVTLRCSPRSGDLSVYWYQQSLDQGLQFLIQYYNGEERAKGNILERFSAQQFPDLHSELNLSSLELGDSALYFCASSVGGTSGSQTDTQYFGPGTRLTVL.

The gene calls are TRBV15 and TRBJ2-7; D is unclear. Trimming took off 2 bases at V and 0 bases at J, with 11 bases between the two ends. The CDR3 runs 15 residues. CDR1 and CDR2 from the germline V gene are LNHNV and YYDKDF (reference sequence). The CDR3 region has the DNA TGTGCCACCAGCAGATTTCTTGACTTCTCCTACGAGCAGTACTTC. Protein: CATSRFLDFSYEQYF.

The chain employs TRBV18 and TRBJ1-5; 8 positions agree with TRBD1. CDR3 size: 14 residues. Germline CDR1 is KGHSH and CDR2 is LQKENI. Germline trimming cut 3 bases from V and 11 bases from J; bases unmatched to any gene: 9. The CDR3 bases are TGTGCCAGCTCACCTGAACAGGGGGGTTCGTCCCAGCATTTT. Protein product: CASSPEQGGSSQHF.

This clone was counted between two and nine times. This chain connects TRBV6-5 to TRBJ2-3; TRBD2 matches 10 bases. Losses at the gene ends were 6 bases for V and 4 bases for J; bases not matched to a gene: 4. Germline CDR1 reads MNHEY; CDR2 reads SVGAGI. The CDR3 consists of 14 residues. The DNA for the CDR3 is TGTGCCAGCAGGGGTCTAGCGGGAGCAGATACGCAGTATTTT. Amino acids: CASRGLAGADTQYF.

The rearrangement joins TRBV7-2 to TRBJ1-1, with TRBD1 matching over 7 bases. The germline gives CDR1 SGHTA, CDR2 FQGNSA. V was clipped by 1 base and J by 11 bases; unmatched bases: 10. CDR3 length equals 14 residues. The CDR3 loop is CASSLGDRAPGAFF. Here the CDR3 DNA reads TGTGCCAGCAGCTTAGGCGACAGGGCGCCGGGGGCTTTCTTT.

Only one count was recorded for this clone. The chain has TRBV5-5 and TRBJ2-5, with 11 bases that match TRBD1. V lost 4 bases, J lost 5 bases, and 4 bases stayed unmatched. The length of the CDR3 is 14 residues. Germline V CDR1 and CDR2: SGHKS, YYEKEE (reference sequence). This chain's CDR3 is CASSEDRGRETQYF. As DNA, the CDR3 is TGTGCCAGCAGCGAGGACAGGGGGCGGGAGACCCAGTACTTC.

The rearrangement links TRBV28 to TRBJ2-7; tentative D call: TRBD2 (6 bases). Between the trimmed V and J ends, which lost 6 bases and 0 bases, there was a span of 9 bases. CDR3 length: 13 residues. Germline V gene sequence: CDR1 MDHEN, CDR2 SYDVKM. The CDR3 loop is CASSAGSSYEQYF. As DNA, the CDR3 is TGTGCCAGCAGCGCCGGGAGCTCCTACGAGCAGTACTTC.

The rearrangement links TRBV6-1 to TRBJ1-5; 11 bases match TRBD1. The CDR3 extends over 15 amino acids. CDR1 is MNHNS, CDR2 SASEGT, per germline. Trimming removed 1 base from V and 7 bases from J; junction bases left unmatched: 3. Here the CDR3 reads CASSEGGTGGQPQHF. CDR3 DNA: TGTGCCAGCAGTGAAGGGGGGACAGGGGGGCAGCCCCAGCATTTT.

The V gene is TRBV6-5, the J gene TRBJ2-3; TRBD2 matches 8 bases. V shed 6 bases and J 4 bases; nucleotides not matched to a gene: 9. CDR1 and CDR2 from the germline V gene are MNHEY and SVGAGI. This CDR3 comprises 15 residues. In DNA, the CDR3 is TGTGCCAGCAGAGCCCCTCGGGAGGGCCCAGATACGCAGTATTTT. This sequence encodes CASRAPREGPDTQYF.

The chain is built from TRBV28 and TRBJ2-7; 7 bases align to TRBD2. V was pared by 2 bases and J by 3 bases, with 28 bases of the junction left unmatched. Germline CDR1 and CDR2: MDHEN and SYDVKM. The CDR3 is 22 residues long. In nucleotides, the CDR3 is TGTGCCAGCAGTTTAGAGCCTTTTCCGGGAGGATTAGAGGTGGGGCCCAACTACGAGCAGTACTTC. It yields the protein CASSLEPFPGGLEVGPNYEQYF.

The gene calls are TRBV5-8 and TRBJ2-3, with D maybe TRBD2 (6 bases). Between the trimmed V and J ends, which lost 0 bases and 0 bases, there was a span of 23 bases. The CDR3 consists of 20 residues. The germline V gene has CDR1 SGHTS and CDR2 YDEGEE. This CDR3 reads CASSLVSLSGYLKSTDTQYF. The DNA of the CDR3 is TGTGCCAGCAGCTTGGTTTCCCTTAGCGGATATCTTAAGAGCACAGATACGCAGTATTTT.

This clone showed up just once. This chain connects TRBV9 to TRBJ2-1; D uncertain. This CDR3 region has 12 residues. V was trimmed by 0 bases and J by 9 bases, leaving 7 bases between them. Looked up from germline, CDR1 is SGDLS and CDR2 is YYNGEE. CDR3 DNA: TGTGCCAGCAGCGTAGGGGCAACTGAGCAGTTCTTC. As protein: CASSVGATEQFF.

The gene calls are TRBV21-1 and TRBJ1-2; the table's D call, TRBD1, was not checked against the DNA. TRBV21-1 is classified as a pseudogene. This CDR3 region has 13 residues. The CDR3 reads CASSKDARAGYTF. The CDR3 DNA sequence: TGTGCCAGCAGCAAAGATGCCAGGGCTGGCTACACCTTC.

The J gene is TRBJ2-7, the V gene TRBV30; D is possibly TRBD1 (6 bases). The CDR3 contains 13 residues. Germline V gene sequence: CDR1 GTSNPN, CDR2 SVGIG (reference sequence). Trimming pared 3 bases from V and 3 bases from J, leaving 12 bases between. Here the CDR3 reads CAWRPPGDYEQYF. CDR3 nucleotide sequence: TGTGCCTGGAGGCCGCCAGGGGACTACGAGCAGTACTTC.

The chain joins TRBV27 to TRBJ1-1; 7 nucleotides match TRBD1. CDR1 is MNHEY, CDR2 SMNVEV, per germline (reference sequence). Losses at the gene ends were 5 bases for V and 3 bases for J; bases not matched to a gene: 6. The CDR3 spans 14 residues. Here the CDR3 reads CASSLRGDYTEAFF. For the CDR3, the DNA is TGTGCCAGCAGTCTCAGGGGGGATTACACTGAAGCTTTCTTT.

This clone was found a few times. This rearrangement joins TRBV5-1 to TRBJ2-5, with 10 bases identical to TRBD1. Per germline, CDR1 SGHRS and CDR2 YFSETQ. The CDR3 runs 13 residues. V lost 4 bases to trimming and J lost 5 bases; unmatched junction nucleotides: 2. As DNA, the CDR3 is TGCGCCAGCAGCGTGGGACAGGGGGAGACCCAGTACTTC. This encodes CASSVGQGETQYF.

Details on this clone: Relative to the germline gene, one junction end is altered; a read error may explain this. This CDR3 reads CAWSVTTASTAAF. DNA of the CDR3: TGTGCCTGGAGTGTAACGACAGCCTCGACGGCTGCCTTC. The genes are TRBV30 and TRBJ2-7; weak D call: TRBD1 (5 bases). The length of the CDR3 is 13 residues. Germline assignment: CDR1 GTSNPN and CDR2 SVGIG (reference sequence). Full variable domain (outside the CDR3, taken from reference TRBV30 and TRBJ2-7): SQTIHQWPATLVQPVGSPLSLECTVEGTSNPNLYWYRQAAGRGLQLLFYSVGIGQISSEVPQNLSASRPQDRQFILSSKKLLLSDSGFYLCAWSVTTASTAAFGPGTRLTVT.

The rearrangement joins TRBV7-9 to TRBJ2-7; a weak D match, TRBD1 (6 bases). V lost 4 bases, J lost 0 bases, and 10 bases lay in between. Germline CDR1 and CDR2: SEHNR and FQNEAQ (reference sequence). CDR3 length: 14 amino acids. CDR3 sequence (DNA): TGTGCCAGCAGCTCCGACAGGAGCTCCTACGAGCAGTACTTC. It translates to CASSSDRSSYEQYF.

The V gene is TRBV7-2, the J gene TRBJ1-1; 9 positions agree with TRBD1. The junction had 2 bases not matched to a gene; V was cut back by 2 bases and J by 1 base. The CDR3 is 15 residues long. Germline V lookup: CDR1 SGHTA, CDR2 FQGNSA. DNA for the CDR3: TGTGCCAGCAGCTTATGGACAGGGGAGAACACTGAAGCTTTCTTT. Translation: CASSLWTGENTEAFF.

The CDR3, as DNA: TGTGCCAGTAGTATCGGGGAAAAACTGTTTTTT. Protein: CASSIGEKLFF. V gene TRBV19 combines with J gene TRBJ1-4, with D uncertain. There are 11 residues in the CDR3. Germline loops: CDR1 LNHDA, CDR2 SQIVND (reference sequence). Deletions cut 3 bases from V and 8 bases from J, with 4 bases between. Supplemented by reference TRBV19 and TRBJ1-4, the full variable domain reads DGGITQSPKYLFRKEGQNVTLSCEQNLNHDAMYWYRQDPGQGLRLIYYSQIVNDFQKGDIAEGYSVSREKKESFPLTVTSAQKNPTAFYLCASSIGEKLFFGSGTQLSVL.